This TCR beta chain is from a study of technical replicates of blood from a few donors. TCRdb keeps only in-frame clones here, not all; method: immunoSEQ multiplex PCR. Here the sample spans tens of thousands of clones, about 97% being singletons. Germline CDR1 is SGHRS and CDR2 is YFSETQ. The V gene lost 0 bases and the J gene lost 3 bases, with 10 bases spanning the gap. This CDR3 has 15 residues. The sequenced sample consisted of T cells isolated from PBMCs. The origin of this receptor is a human donor in good health. The genes are TRBV5-1 and TRBJ1-3, with D possibly TRBD1 on 5 matching bases. CDR3 loop: CASSLEAGLGNTIYF. CDR3 nucleotide sequence: TGCGCCAGCAGCTTGGAGGCAGGGCTTGGAAACACCATATATTTT.